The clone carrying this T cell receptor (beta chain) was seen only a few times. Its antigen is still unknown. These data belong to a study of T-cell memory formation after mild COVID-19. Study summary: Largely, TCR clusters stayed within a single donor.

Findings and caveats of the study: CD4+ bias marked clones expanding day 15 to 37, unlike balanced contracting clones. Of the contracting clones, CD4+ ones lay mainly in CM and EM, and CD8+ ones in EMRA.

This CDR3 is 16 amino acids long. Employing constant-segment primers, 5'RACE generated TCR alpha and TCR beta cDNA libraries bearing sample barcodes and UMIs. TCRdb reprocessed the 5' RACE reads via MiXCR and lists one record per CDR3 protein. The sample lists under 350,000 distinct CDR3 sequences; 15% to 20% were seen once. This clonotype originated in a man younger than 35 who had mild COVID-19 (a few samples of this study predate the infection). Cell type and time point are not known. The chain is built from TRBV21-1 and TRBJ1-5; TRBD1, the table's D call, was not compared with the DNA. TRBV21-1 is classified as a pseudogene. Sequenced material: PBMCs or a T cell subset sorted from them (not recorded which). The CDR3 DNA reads TGTGCCAGCAGGCCGGGACAGGGGTATAGCAATCAGCCCCAGCATTTT. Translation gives CASRPGQGYSNQPQHF.